The clone carrying this TCR beta chain has only a few counts. The junction shows a germline mismatch at one end, possibly a read error. This specimen belongs to a study of T cell changes during pregnancy in multiple sclerosis. Germline V gene sequence: CDR1 SSHAT, CDR2 FNYEAQ (reference sequence). The CDR3 contains 17 residues. Generated by immunoSEQ multiplex PCR, the TCRdb table keeps only in-frame clones and is missing some. Found here are some 80,000 clones, roughly 90% of them singletons; the top ten hold approximately 1%. This chain links TRBV7-7 with TRBJ2-6; D is ambiguous. The source is a female donor in good health, enrolled as a control in a pregnancy study. The source was peripheral blood, collected in the first trimester of pregnancy. CDR3 nucleotide sequence: TGTGCTAGCAGCTTGTCGTATCGGGTCTCTGGGGCCAACGTCCTGACTTTC. Translated, it gives CASSLSYRVSGANVLTF. Full variable domain (remainder filled in from reference TRBV7-7 and TRBJ2-6): GAGVSQSPRYKVTKRGQDVTLRCDPISSHATLYWYQQALGQGPEFLTYFNYEAQPDKSGLPSDRFSAERPEGSISTLTIQRTEQRDSAMYRCASSLSYRVSGANVLTFGAGSRLTVL.